The present T cell receptor (beta chain) was sequenced within a study of tumor-infiltrating lymphocytes in localized non-small cell lung cancer. Sequenced by immunoSEQ multiplex PCR; TCRdb stores in-frame clones only, minus some. The repertoire holds 21,000 or so clones, with about 80% as singletons. Concerning this clone itself: What it binds is not known.

The CDR3 has 12 amino acids. Trimming left V 8 bases short and J 3 bases short, with 8 bases between. From germline, CDR1 is MDHEN and CDR2 SYDVKM. General study findings and limits: Available tissue quantity limited TCR sequencing to a patient subset.

What was sequenced was lung tumor tissue. The TCR originated in a human donor with non-small cell lung cancer. The rearrangement links TRBV28 to TRBJ1-5, with D hard to call. The DNA of the CDR3 is TGTGCCAGCGCCCTTTTCAATCAGCCCCAGCATTTT. Translation gives CASALFNQPQHF.